The source of this TCR beta chain is a study of blood T cells in healthy people across ages. This clonotype was picked up a small number of times. A second PCR of about 7 to 11 cycles used a sample-barcoded 5' primer and a J-beta primer mix. TCRdb independently ran MiXCR on the 5' RACE reads; one entry per CDR3 protein. Among some 1,500,000 distinct CDR3 sequences, 42% were seen once, and the ten largest hold about 4.1%. CDR1 SGHTA and CDR2 FQGNSA come from the germline V gene. CDR3 length equals 15 residues. Germline trimming cut 5 bases from V and 8 bases from J; bases unmatched to any gene: 13. The rearrangement joins TRBV7-2 to TRBJ1-2; 8 bases are shared with TRBD1. The receptor comes from a woman younger than 35 in good health. Sequenced input: blood. The CDR3 sequence: CASSTQGQAIGGYTF. As DNA, the CDR3 is TGTGCCAGCAGCACCCAGGGACAGGCGATCGGGGGCTACACCTTC.